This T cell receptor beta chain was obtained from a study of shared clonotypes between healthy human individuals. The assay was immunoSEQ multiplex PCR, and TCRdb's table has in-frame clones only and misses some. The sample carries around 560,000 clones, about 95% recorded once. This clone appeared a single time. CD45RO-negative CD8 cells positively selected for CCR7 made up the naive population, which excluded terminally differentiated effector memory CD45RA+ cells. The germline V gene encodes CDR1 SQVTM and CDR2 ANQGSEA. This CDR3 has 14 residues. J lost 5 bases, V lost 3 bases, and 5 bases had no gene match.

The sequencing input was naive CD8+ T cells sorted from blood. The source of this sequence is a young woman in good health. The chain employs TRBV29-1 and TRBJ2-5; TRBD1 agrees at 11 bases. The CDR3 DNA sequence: TGCAGCGTTGATCCGGGACAGGGGGGCGAGACCCAGTACTTC. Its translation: CSVDPGQGGETQYF. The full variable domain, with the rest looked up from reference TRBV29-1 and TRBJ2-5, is SAVISQKPSRDICQRGTSLTIQCQVDSQVTMMFWYRQQPGQSLTLIATANQGSEATYESGFVIDKFPISRPNLTFSTLTVSNMSPEDSSIYLCSVDPGQGGETQYFGPGTRLLVL.